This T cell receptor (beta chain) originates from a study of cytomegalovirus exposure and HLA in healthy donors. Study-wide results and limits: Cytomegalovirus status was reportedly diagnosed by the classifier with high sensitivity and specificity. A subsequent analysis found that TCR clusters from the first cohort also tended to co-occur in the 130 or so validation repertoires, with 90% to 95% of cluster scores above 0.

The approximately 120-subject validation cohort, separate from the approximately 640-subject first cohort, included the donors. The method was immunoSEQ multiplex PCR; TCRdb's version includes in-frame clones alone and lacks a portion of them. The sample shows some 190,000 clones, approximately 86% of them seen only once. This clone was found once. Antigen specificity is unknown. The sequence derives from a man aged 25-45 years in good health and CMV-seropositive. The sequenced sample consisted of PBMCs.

The CDR3 protein is CASSSPGGYETQYF. The CDR3 DNA is TGTGCCAGCAGCAGTCCAGGGGGCTATGAGACCCAGTACTTC. The chain combines TRBV5-6 with TRBJ2-5; 8 bases match TRBD1. Trimming took 4 bases from V and 5 from J; bases not matched to a gene: 7. Per germline, CDR1 SGHDT and CDR2 YYEEEE. This CDR3 is built from 14 residues.